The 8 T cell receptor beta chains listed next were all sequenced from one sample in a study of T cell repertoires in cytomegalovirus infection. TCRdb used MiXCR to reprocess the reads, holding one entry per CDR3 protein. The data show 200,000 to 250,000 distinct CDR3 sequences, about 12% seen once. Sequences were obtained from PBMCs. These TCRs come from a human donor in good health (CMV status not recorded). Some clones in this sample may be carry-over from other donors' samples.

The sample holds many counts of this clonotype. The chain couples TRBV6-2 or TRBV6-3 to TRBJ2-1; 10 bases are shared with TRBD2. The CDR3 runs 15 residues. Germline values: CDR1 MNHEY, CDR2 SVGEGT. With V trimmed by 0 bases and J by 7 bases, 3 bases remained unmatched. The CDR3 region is CASSYSSSGSNEQFF. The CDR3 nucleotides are TGTGCCAGCAGTTACTCTTCTAGCGGGAGTAATGAGCAGTTCTTC.

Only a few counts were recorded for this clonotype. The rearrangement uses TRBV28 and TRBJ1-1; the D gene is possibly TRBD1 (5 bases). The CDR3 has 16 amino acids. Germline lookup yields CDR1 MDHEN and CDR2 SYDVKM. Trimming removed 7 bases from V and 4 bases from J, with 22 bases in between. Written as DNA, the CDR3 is TGTGCCAGCAACCCTCACCGGGACTCGGGTCGCACTGAAGCTTTCTTT. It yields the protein CASNPHRDSGRTEAFF.

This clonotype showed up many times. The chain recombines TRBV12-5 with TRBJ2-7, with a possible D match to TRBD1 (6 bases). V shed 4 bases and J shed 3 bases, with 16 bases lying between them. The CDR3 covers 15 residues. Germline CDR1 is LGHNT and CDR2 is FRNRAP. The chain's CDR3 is CASGSTPGHFYEQYF. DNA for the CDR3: TGTGCTAGTGGTTCAACCCCGGGACACTTCTACGAGCAGTACTTC.

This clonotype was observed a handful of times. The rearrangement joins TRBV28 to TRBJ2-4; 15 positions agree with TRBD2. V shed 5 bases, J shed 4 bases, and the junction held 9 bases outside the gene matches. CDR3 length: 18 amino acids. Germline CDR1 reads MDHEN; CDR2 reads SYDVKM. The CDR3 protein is CASSPKPGTSGRKNIQYF. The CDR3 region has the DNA TGTGCCAGCAGTCCCAAGCCCGGGACTAGCGGGAGGAAAAACATTCAGTACTTC.

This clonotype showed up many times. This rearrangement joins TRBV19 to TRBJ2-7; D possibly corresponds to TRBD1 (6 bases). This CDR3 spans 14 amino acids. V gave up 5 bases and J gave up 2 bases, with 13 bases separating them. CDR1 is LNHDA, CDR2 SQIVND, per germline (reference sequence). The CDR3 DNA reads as TGTGCCAGTAGTCCCGGACAGCTCACCTACGAGCAGTACTTC. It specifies CASSPGQLTYEQYF.

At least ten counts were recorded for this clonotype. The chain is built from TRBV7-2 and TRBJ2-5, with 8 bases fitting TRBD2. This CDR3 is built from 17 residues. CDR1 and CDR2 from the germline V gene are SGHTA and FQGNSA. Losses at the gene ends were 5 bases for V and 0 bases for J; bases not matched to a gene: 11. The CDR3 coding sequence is TGTGCCAGCAGCACATCCGGGACTAGTTCCTACCAAGAGACCCAGTACTTC. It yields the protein CASSTSGTSSYQETQYF.

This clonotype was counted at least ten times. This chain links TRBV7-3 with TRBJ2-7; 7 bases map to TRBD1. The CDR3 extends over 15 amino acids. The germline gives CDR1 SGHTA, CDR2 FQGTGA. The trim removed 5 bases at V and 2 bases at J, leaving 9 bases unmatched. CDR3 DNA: TGTGCCAGCAGCCCGGGACAGTCCTTACCCTACGAGCAGTACTTC. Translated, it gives CASSPGQSLPYEQYF.

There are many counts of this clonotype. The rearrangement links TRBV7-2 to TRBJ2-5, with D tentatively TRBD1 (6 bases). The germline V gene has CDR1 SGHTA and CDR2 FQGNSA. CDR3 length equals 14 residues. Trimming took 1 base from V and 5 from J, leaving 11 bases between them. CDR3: CASSLGSRGETQYF. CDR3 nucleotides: TGTGCCAGCAGCTTAGGATCGAGGGGGGAGACCCAGTACTTC.